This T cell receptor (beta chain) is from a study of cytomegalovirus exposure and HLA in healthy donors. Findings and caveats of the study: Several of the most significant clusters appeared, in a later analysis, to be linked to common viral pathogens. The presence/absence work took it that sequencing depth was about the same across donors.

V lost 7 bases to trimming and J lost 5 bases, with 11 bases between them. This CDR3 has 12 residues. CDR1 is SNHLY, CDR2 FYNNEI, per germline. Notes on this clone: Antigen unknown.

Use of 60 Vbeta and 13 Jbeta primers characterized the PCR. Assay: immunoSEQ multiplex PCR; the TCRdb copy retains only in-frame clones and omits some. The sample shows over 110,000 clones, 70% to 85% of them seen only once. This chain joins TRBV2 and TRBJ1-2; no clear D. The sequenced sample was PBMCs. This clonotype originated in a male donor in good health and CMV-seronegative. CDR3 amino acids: CASTPVGYGYTF. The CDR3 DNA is TGTGCCAGCACCCCGGTCGGGTATGGCTACACCTTC.